Shown below are 9 T cell receptor beta chains from a single sample sequenced in a study of blood T cell repertoires in COVID-19. Clones were sequenced by immunoSEQ multiplex PCR, and TCRdb holds only the in-frame ones, with some missing. Here the sample spans approximately 90,000 clones, about 85% being singletons. Sample: peripheral blood. Receptors originate from a human donor in a cohort sampled during active COVID-19.

This clone was seen once. CDR3 nucleotide sequence: TGCGCCAGCAGCCAAGATCCTCAGAACTCCTACGAGCAGTACTTC. Its protein product is CASSQDPQNSYEQYF. This chain joins TRBV4-3 and TRBJ2-7; no definite D call. Germline CDR1 LGHNA, CDR2 YSLEER. Between the trimmed V and J ends, which lost 0 bases and 0 bases, there was a span of 9 bases. This CDR3 has 15 amino acids.

The rearrangement joins TRBV5-6 to TRBJ1-6; weak D call: TRBD1 (6 bases). Looked up from germline, CDR1 is SGHDT and CDR2 is YYEEEE. The CDR3 has 14 residues. Trimming shortened V by 0 bases and J by 8 bases, and 9 bases separated the two germline ends. Here the CDR3 DNA reads TGTGCCAGCAGCTTGGGGACAGATGATTCACCCCTCCACTTT. Its translation is CASSLGTDDSPLHF.

This clone has a single count. This chain links TRBV6-2 or TRBV6-3 with TRBJ2-3, with D maybe TRBD1 (5 bases). In germline, CDR1 is MNHEY, CDR2 SVGEGT. CDR3 length equals 17 residues. The V end lost 4 bases, the J end lost 1 base, and 18 bases lay between the germline ends. The CDR3 coding sequence is TGTGCCAGCAGTTCGTGGGGCGTAGCTGGGGGCACAGATACGCAGTATTTT. Protein product: CASSSWGVAGGTDTQYF.

The V call is TRBV7-2, the J call TRBJ2-1; D unresolved. The CDR3 covers 13 residues. V was pared by 7 bases and J by 2 bases, with 9 bases between. The germline CDR1 and CDR2 sequences are SGHTA and FQGNSA. CDR3 nucleotide sequence: TGTGCCAGCACCCGGGTCCCCTACAATGAGCAGTTCTTC. Residues: CASTRVPYNEQFF.

The chain combines TRBV6-6 with TRBJ2-2; D might be TRBD2 (7 bases). This CDR3 region has 16 residues. Germline V gene sequence: CDR1 MNHNY, CDR2 SVGAGI (reference sequence). Trimming removed 7 bases at V and 1 base at J, with 16 bases between. In nucleotides, the CDR3 is TGTGCCAGCACCTATAGGAGGGGGGGGAACACCGGGGAGCTGTTTTTT. It codes for CASTYRRGGNTGELFF.

This chain joins TRBV7-6 and TRBJ2-7; the match to TRBD2 covers 7 bases. The V segment lost 5 bases and the J segment 3 bases; nucleotides outside the gene matches: 10. CDR1 is SGHVS and CDR2 is FNYEAQ in the germline V gene. The CDR3 length is 15 residues. CDR3 sequence: CASSPPSSGHYEQYF. The CDR3 DNA reads TGTGCCAGCAGCCCCCCTTCTAGCGGTCACTACGAGCAGTACTTC. The variable domain in full, completed from reference TRBV7-6 and TRBJ2-7, reads GAGVSQSPRYKVTKRGQDVALRCDPISGHVSLYWYRQALGQGPEFLTYFNYEAQQDKSGLPNDRFSAERPEGSISTLTIQRTEQRDSAMYRCASSPPSSGHYEQYFGPGTRLTVT.

This clone was seen only once. V is TRBV5-1 and J is TRBJ2-3; 7 bases fit TRBD1. The CDR3 is 14 residues long. Trimming took 7 bases from V and 2 from J; bases not matched to a gene: 7. CDR1 is SGHRS, CDR2 YFSETQ, per germline. CDR3 sequence: CASAPQGVTDTQYF. In DNA, the CDR3 is TGCGCCAGCGCCCCCCAGGGGGTCACAGATACGCAGTATTTT.

The chain carries TRBV19 and TRBJ1-2; TRBD1 matches 7 bases. The germline V gene has CDR1 LNHDA and CDR2 SQIVND (reference sequence). This CDR3 spans 16 amino acids. J gave up 2 bases and V 3 bases, and 9 bases lay outside the gene matches. This CDR3 reads CASSMGPGGTNYGYTF. The CDR3 nucleotides are TGTGCCAGTAGTATGGGCCCAGGGGGGACCAACTATGGCTACACCTTC.

This sequence joins TRBV10-1 and TRBJ2-7, with a weak D call TRBD1 (5 bases). The CDR3 runs 14 residues. From germline, CDR1 is WNHNN and CDR2 SYGVQD (reference sequence). V was pared by 8 bases and J by 5 bases, with 19 bases between. In DNA, the CDR3 is TGCGCCAGCGGGCCGACAGCTTCTTCCGACGAGCAGTACTTC. It yields the protein CASGPTASSDEQYF.